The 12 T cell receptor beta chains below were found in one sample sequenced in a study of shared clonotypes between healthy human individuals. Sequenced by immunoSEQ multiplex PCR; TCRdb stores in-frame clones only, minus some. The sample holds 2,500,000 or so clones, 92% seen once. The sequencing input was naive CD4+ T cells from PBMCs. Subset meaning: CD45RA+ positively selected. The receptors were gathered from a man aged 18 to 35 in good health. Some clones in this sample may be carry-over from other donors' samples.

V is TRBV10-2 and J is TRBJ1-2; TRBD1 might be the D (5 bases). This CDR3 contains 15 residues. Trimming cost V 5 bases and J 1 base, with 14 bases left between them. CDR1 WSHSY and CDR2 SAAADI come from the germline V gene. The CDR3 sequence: CASSYAGTDNYGYTF. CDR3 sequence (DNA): TGCGCCAGCAGTTATGCGGGGACCGATAACTATGGCTACACCTTC.

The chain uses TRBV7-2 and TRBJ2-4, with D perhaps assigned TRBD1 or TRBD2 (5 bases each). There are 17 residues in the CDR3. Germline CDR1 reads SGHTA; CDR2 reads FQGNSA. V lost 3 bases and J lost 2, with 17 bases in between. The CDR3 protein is CASSFTRDPTPKNIQYF. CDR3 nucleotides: TGTGCCAGCAGCTTCACCCGGGACCCAACCCCCAAAAACATTCAGTACTTC. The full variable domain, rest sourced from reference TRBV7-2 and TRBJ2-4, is GAGVSQSPSNKVTEKGKDVELRCDPISGHTALYWYRQSLGQGLEFLIYFQGNSAPDKSGLPSDRFSAERTGGSVSTLTIQRTQQEDSAVYLCASSFTRDPTPKNIQYFGAGTRLSVL.

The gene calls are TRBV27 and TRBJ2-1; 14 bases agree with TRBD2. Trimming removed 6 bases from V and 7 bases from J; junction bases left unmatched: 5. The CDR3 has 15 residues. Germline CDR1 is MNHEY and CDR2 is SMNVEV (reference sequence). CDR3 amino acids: CASRTSGRAANEQFF. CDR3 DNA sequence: TGTGCCAGCAGGACTAGCGGGAGGGCCGCGAATGAGCAGTTCTTC.

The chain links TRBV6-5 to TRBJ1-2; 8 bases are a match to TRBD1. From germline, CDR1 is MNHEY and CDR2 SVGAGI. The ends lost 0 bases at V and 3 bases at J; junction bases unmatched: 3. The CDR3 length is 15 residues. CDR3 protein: CASSYSVTGDYGYTF. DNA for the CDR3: TGTGCCAGCAGTTACTCGGTGACAGGGGACTATGGCTACACCTTC.

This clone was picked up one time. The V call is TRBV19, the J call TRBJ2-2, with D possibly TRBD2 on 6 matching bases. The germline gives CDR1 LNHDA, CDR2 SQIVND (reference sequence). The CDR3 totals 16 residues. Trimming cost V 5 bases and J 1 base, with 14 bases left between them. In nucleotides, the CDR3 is TGTGCCAGTAGTGGACTACTTAGGGTGAACACCGGGGAGCTGTTTTTT. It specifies CASSGLLRVNTGELFF.

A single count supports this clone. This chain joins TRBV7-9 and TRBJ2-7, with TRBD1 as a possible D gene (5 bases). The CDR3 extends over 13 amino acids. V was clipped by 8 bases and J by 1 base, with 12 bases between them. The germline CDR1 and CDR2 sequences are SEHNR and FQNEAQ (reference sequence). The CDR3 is CASGADESYEQYF. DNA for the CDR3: TGTGCCAGCGGGGCGGACGAATCCTACGAGCAGTACTTC.

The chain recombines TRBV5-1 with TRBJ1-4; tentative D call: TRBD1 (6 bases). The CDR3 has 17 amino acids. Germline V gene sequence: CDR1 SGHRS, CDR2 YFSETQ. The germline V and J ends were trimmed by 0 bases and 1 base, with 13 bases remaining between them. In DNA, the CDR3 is TGCGCCAGCAGCTTGGCGGGACGAGGGGGAACTAATGAAAAACTGTTTTTT. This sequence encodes CASSLAGRGGTNEKLFF. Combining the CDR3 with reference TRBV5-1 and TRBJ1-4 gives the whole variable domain KAGVTQTPRYLIKTRGQQVTLSCSPISGHRSVSWYQQTPGQGLQFLFEYFSETQRNKGNFPGRFSGRQFSNSRSEMNVSTLELGDSALYLCASSLAGRGGTNEKLFFGSGTQLSVL.

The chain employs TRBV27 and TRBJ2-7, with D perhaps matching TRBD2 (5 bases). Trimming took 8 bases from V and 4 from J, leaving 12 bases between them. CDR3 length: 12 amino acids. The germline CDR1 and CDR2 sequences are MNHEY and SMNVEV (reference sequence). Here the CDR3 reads CASVPGNYEQYF. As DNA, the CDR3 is TGTGCCAGCGTACCCGGGAATTACGAGCAGTACTTC.

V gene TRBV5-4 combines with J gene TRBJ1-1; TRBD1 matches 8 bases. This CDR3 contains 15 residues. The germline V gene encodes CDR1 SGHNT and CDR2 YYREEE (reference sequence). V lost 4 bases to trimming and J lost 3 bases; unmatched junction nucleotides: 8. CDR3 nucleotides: TGTGCCAGCAGCCCCCGGACAGGGAGGGACACTGAAGCTTTCTTT. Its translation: CASSPRTGRDTEAFF.

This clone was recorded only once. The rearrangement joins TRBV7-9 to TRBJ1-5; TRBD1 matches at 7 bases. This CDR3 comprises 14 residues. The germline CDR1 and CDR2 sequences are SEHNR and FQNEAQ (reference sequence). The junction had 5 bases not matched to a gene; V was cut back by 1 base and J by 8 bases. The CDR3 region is CASSLGQGREPQHF. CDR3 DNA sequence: TGTGCCAGCAGCTTAGGACAGGGAAGAGAGCCCCAGCATTTT.

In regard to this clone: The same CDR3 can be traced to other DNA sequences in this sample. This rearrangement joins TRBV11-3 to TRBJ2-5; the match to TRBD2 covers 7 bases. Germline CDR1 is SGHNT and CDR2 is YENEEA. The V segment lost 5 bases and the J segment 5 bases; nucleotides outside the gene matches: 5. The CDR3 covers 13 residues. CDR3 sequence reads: CASSRDGGETQYF. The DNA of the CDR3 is TGTGCCAGCAGCCGAGACGGGGGGGAGACCCAGTACTTC.

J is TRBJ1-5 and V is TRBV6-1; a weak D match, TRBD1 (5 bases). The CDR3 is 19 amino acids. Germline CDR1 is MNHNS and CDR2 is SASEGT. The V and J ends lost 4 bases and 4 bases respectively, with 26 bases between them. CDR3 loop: CASSASPLLGGRRNQPQHF. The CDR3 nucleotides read TGTGCCAGCAGTGCCTCACCTCTTTTGGGGGGAAGGCGGAATCAGCCCCAGCATTTT.